Shown below are 31 T cell receptor beta chains from a single sample sequenced in a study of blood T cells in healthy people across ages. A J-beta primer mix and a sample-barcoded 5' primer were used in a second PCR of roughly 6 to 11 cycles. TCRdb redid the calling of the 5' RACE reads with MiXCR, one entry per CDR3 protein. The sample carries approximately 2,000,000 distinct CDR3 sequences, around 42% recorded once. Sequencing was done on a sample of blood. The receptor set was obtained from a human donor in good health.

This chain links TRBV7-2 with TRBJ2-1; 10 bases align to TRBD1. V was clipped by 4 bases and J by 10 bases; unmatched bases: 7. The CDR3 is 14 residues long. Germline lookup yields CDR1 SGHTA and CDR2 FQGNSA. This CDR3 is CASSYPTGGYEQFF. As DNA, the CDR3 is TGTGCCAGCAGCTATCCGACAGGGGGCTACGAGCAGTTCTTC. Supplemented by reference TRBV7-2 and TRBJ2-1, the full variable domain reads GAGVSQSPSNKVTEKGKDVELRCDPISGHTALYWYRQSLGQGLEFLIYFQGNSAPDKSGLPSDRFSAERTGGSVSTLTIQRTQQEDSAVYLCASSYPTGGYEQFFGPGTRLTVL.

The CDR3 bases are TGTGCCAGCAGCCGCACGGGACTAGCAGGGGGAGAGACCCAGTACTTC. Its translation is CASSRTGLAGGETQYF. This sequence joins TRBV4-2 and TRBJ2-4, with TRBD2 identical over 9 bases. The J call may be incorrect, as the DNA end agrees better with TRBJ2-5. The germline V gene encodes CDR1 LGHNA and CDR2 YNFKEQ. The CDR3 length is 16 residues.

The rearrangement joins TRBV7-3 to TRBJ2-7; maybe TRBD1 (5 bases). The CDR3 covers 14 residues. Germline values: CDR1 SGHTA, CDR2 FQGTGA. With 3 bases removed from V and 5 bases from J, the gap between germline ends came to 14 bases. CDR3 amino acids: CASSFGRVNDEQYF. CDR3 coding DNA: TGTGCCAGCAGCTTTGGCAGGGTAAATGACGAGCAGTACTTC.

This clonotype was picked up a small number of times. The chain uses TRBV9 and TRBJ2-3; 9 bases line up with TRBD2. This CDR3 spans 15 amino acids. Losses at the gene ends were 4 bases for V and 5 bases for J; bases not matched to a gene: 8. Germline V gene sequence: CDR1 SGDLS, CDR2 YYNGEE. The CDR3 bases are TGTGCCAGCAGCACGCGGGGGGGCCATGAAGATACGCAGTATTTT. Protein product: CASSTRGGHEDTQYF. Full variable domain (outside the CDR3, taken from reference TRBV9 and TRBJ2-3): DSGVTQTPKHLITATGQRVTLRCSPRSGDLSVYWYQQSLDQGLQFLIQYYNGEERAKGNILERFSAQQFPDLHSELNLSSLELGDSALYFCASSTRGGHEDTQYFGPGTRLTVL.

There are a few counts of this clonotype. The J gene is TRBJ2-1, the V gene TRBV12-3 or TRBV12-4; 10 bases are a match to TRBD1. CDR3 length equals 15 residues. V lost 6 bases, J lost 7 bases, and 9 bases stayed unmatched. The CDR3 sequence: CASSPRDRGGNEQFF. The CDR3, as DNA: TGTGCCAGCAGCCCCCGGGACAGGGGAGGTAATGAGCAGTTCTTC.

The table lists this clonotype with a few counts. This chain links TRBV7-9 with TRBJ1-4, with D maybe TRBD1 (5 bases). This CDR3 has 12 residues. V was cut by 5 bases and J by 11 bases, with 12 bases left in between. CDR1 and CDR2 from the germline V gene are SEHNR and FQNEAQ (reference sequence). The CDR3: CASSTDEGKLFF. The DNA for the CDR3 is TGTGCCAGCAGCACGGACGAGGGGAAACTGTTTTTT.

This clonotype was seen a handful of times. V gene TRBV28 combines with J gene TRBJ2-7; TRBD1 agrees at 9 bases. This CDR3 is 14 amino acids long. From germline, CDR1 is MDHEN and CDR2 SYDVKM. J was trimmed by 11 bases and V by 7 bases; bases with no gene match: 15. Written as DNA, the CDR3 is TGTGCCAGCACCCGGGGGACAGGGCGGCATAGCGAGTACTTC. Translation: CASTRGTGRHSEYF.

The V call is TRBV7-2, the J call TRBJ2-3, with 8 bases matching TRBD2. J gave up 5 bases and V 5 bases, and 12 bases lay outside the gene matches. This CDR3 has 16 residues. From germline, CDR1 is SGHTA and CDR2 FQGNSA. The CDR3 nucleotides are TGTGCCAGCAGCCCCCTCGGCGGGGGGAGGGGAGATACGCAGTATTTT. Encoded protein: CASSPLGGGRGDTQYF.

In its sample, this clonotype was seen a few times. The chain is built from TRBV7-2 and TRBJ1-2, with D tentatively TRBD1 (5 bases). There are 15 residues in the CDR3. The V and J ends lost 5 bases and 2 bases respectively, with 15 bases between them. The V gene's germline CDR1 is SGHTA and CDR2 FQGNSA. In DNA form, the CDR3 reads TGTGCCAGCAGCACCGGACGCAGGGAAAACTATGGCTACACCTTC. It yields the protein CASSTGRRENYGYTF. The full variable domain, its missing parts supplied by reference TRBV7-2 and TRBJ1-2, is GAGVSQSPSNKVTEKGKDVELRCDPISGHTALYWYRQSLGQGLEFLIYFQGNSAPDKSGLPSDRFSAERTGGSVSTLTIQRTQQEDSAVYLCASSTGRRENYGYTFGSGTRLTVV.

This clonotype was recorded a few times. The chain couples TRBV28 to TRBJ2-1; D not certain. V dropped 0 bases and J dropped 15 bases, with 15 bases sitting between them. The CDR3 contains 13 residues. The germline gives CDR1 MDHEN, CDR2 SYDVKM. The CDR3 loop reads CASSLWGPPFTFF. The CDR3 DNA reads as TGTGCCAGCAGTTTATGGGGCCCGCCGTTTACGTTCTTC.

The rearrangement links TRBV20-1 to TRBJ2-3, with a tentative D call TRBD2 (5 bases). This CDR3 has 13 amino acids. The germline V gene has CDR1 DFQATT and CDR2 SNEGSKA (reference sequence). Deletions cut 3 bases from V and 2 bases from J, with 9 bases between. This chain's CDR3 is CSASEGFTDTQYF. CDR3 sequence (DNA): TGCAGTGCTAGCGAGGGCTTCACAGATACGCAGTATTTT.

In its sample, this clonotype was seen many times. The J gene is TRBJ2-7, the V gene TRBV4-1, with 7 bases matching TRBD1. Looked up from germline, CDR1 is MGHRA and CDR2 is YSYEKL. V lost 2 bases and J lost 0; bases outside the gene matches: 1. The CDR3 runs 14 residues. The CDR3 loop reads CASSQTGVSYEQYF. The CDR3 bases are TGCGCCAGCAGCCAAACAGGGGTCTCCTACGAGCAGTACTTC.

With regard to this clonotype: A much larger clonotype is one base distant, so this may be a read error. The chain links TRBV20-1 to TRBJ2-4, with 7 bases that match TRBD2. The V and J ends lost 1 base and 13 bases, in that order; junction bases with no gene match: 16. This CDR3 has 15 amino acids. CDR1 is DFQATT, CDR2 SNEGSKA, per germline (reference sequence). CDR3 DNA: TGCAGTGCTAGAGTGGGTCGAAGTTGGGACTACGGGCAGTACTTC. Its protein product is CSARVGRSWDYGQYF.

Concerning this clonotype: One end of the junction fails to match germline, which may point to a read error. The chain has TRBV5-1 and TRBJ2-1; TRBD1 or TRBD2 may be the D gene (5 bases each). The CDR3 extends over 14 amino acids. Germline lookup yields CDR1 SGHRS and CDR2 YFSETQ. The CDR3 DNA sequence: TGCACCAGCAGCTTGGCCGGGGCTTACAATGAGCAGTTCTTC. It specifies CTSSLAGAYNEQFF.

In this sample, this clonotype turned up once. The chain has TRBV7-9 and TRBJ2-5; 11 nucleotides align to TRBD1. With V trimmed by 4 bases and J by 5 bases, 9 bases remained unmatched. This CDR3 contains 16 residues. Germline V CDR1 and CDR2: SEHNR, FQNEAQ (reference sequence). This chain's CDR3 is CASSSRDRGYLETQYF. The DNA for the CDR3 is TGTGCCAGCAGCTCCCGGGACAGGGGGTATCTGGAGACCCAGTACTTC. Looking up the rest from reference TRBV7-9 and TRBJ2-5 gives the full variable domain: DTGVSQNPRHKITKRGQNVTFRCDPISEHNRLYWYRQTLGQGPEFLTYFQNEAQLEKSRLLSDRFSAERPKGSFSTLEIQRTEQGDSAMYLCASSSRDRGYLETQYFGPGTRLLVL.

The chain carries TRBV15 and TRBJ2-3; tentatively, D is TRBD2 (5 bases). Germline CDR1 and CDR2: LNHNV and YYDKDF (reference sequence). The CDR3 has 18 amino acids. V gave up 0 bases and J gave up 0 bases, with 16 bases separating them. The CDR3 here is CATSREGRGGLSTDTQYF. The DNA of the CDR3 is TGTGCCACCAGCAGAGAGGGCCGGGGTGGGCTTAGCACAGATACGCAGTATTTT.

This chain links TRBV5-1 with TRBJ2-3; 12 positions agree with TRBD2. CDR1 and CDR2 from the germline V gene are SGHRS and YFSETQ. The V gene end was trimmed by 3 bases and the J gene end by 2 bases; junction bases not matched to a gene: 7. This CDR3 comprises 17 residues. The CDR3 spells CASSSGLAGSYTDTQYF. In DNA, the CDR3 is TGCGCCAGCAGCTCCGGACTAGCGGGGAGTTACACAGATACGCAGTATTTT.

This clonotype occurred a few times. The J gene is TRBJ2-1, the V gene TRBV15; TRBD2 agrees at 10 bases. Germline lookup yields CDR1 LNHNV and CDR2 YYDKDF (reference sequence). The CDR3 contains 18 residues. The trim removed 1 base at V and 1 base at J, leaving 7 bases unmatched. The CDR3 region is CATSRGAGGPISYNEQFF. The CDR3 DNA reads as TGTGCCACCAGCAGAGGAGCGGGGGGGCCTATTTCCTACAATGAGCAGTTCTTC.

This clonotype appeared a few times. The J gene is TRBJ2-5, the V gene TRBV4-1; TRBD2 aligns across 7 bases. This CDR3 is 18 amino acids long. Trimming removed 4 bases from V and 5 bases from J; junction bases left unmatched: 19. Looked up from germline, CDR1 is MGHRA and CDR2 is YSYEKL. The CDR3 DNA sequence: TGCGCCAGCAGCCCTGGGCGGGGAGGGTTGCCTGCACTCGAGACCCAGTACTTC. Translated: CASSPGRGGLPALETQYF.

This clonotype has a count of ten or more. The chain employs TRBV7-9 and TRBJ2-5, with TRBD1 matching 7 bases. The V and J ends lost 5 bases and 2 bases, in that order; junction bases with no gene match: 11. CDR1 and CDR2 from the germline V gene are SEHNR and FQNEAQ (reference sequence). The CDR3 is made up of 16 amino acids. CDR3 in amino acids: CASSQKNWGQQETQYF. As DNA, the CDR3 is TGTGCCAGCAGCCAAAAAAACTGGGGACAGCAAGAGACCCAGTACTTC.

On this clonotype itself: This may come from a read error, since a much larger clone is one base off. V usage is TRBV28 and J usage is TRBJ2-1; D is unresolved. This CDR3 has 11 residues. The V gene's germline CDR1 is MDHEN and CDR2 SYDVKM. CDR3 sequence (DNA): TGTGTCAGCAGTCTTAGCACTGAGCAGTTCTTC. It translates to CVSSLSTEQFF.

This clonotype was seen only a few times. The chain is built from TRBV20-1 and TRBJ2-7; 9 bases agree with TRBD1. J was trimmed by 4 bases and V by 0 bases; bases with no gene match: 4. The germline gives CDR1 DFQATT, CDR2 SNEGSKA (reference sequence). The CDR3 has 14 residues. The CDR3 region has the DNA TGCAGTGCTAGAGATCCGGGACAGGGATACGAGCAGTACTTC. Translation gives CSARDPGQGYEQYF.

The chain uses TRBV28 and TRBJ2-5; the match to TRBD2 covers 10 bases. The V gene's germline CDR1 is MDHEN and CDR2 SYDVKM. The CDR3 has 15 residues. J was trimmed by 1 base and V by 7 bases; bases with no gene match: 6. CDR3 residues: CASNQPSGGQETQYF. The CDR3 nucleotides read TGTGCCAGCAACCAACCTAGCGGGGGCCAAGAGACCCAGTACTTC.

This clonotype turned up a few times. The chain uses TRBV4-2 and TRBJ1-2; D is undetermined. V shed 4 bases and J shed 11 bases, with 17 bases lying between them. Germline V lookup: CDR1 LGHNA, CDR2 YNFKEQ. The CDR3 sequence is 13 residues long. The CDR3 loop is CASSPEAYGGYTF. The CDR3 region has the DNA TGTGCCAGCAGCCCCGAGGCTTACGGTGGATACACCTTC.

This clonotype was picked up many times. The chain recombines TRBV20-1 with TRBJ2-3; possible D gene TRBD1, 6 bases. This CDR3 spans 15 amino acids. The ends were cut back, 5 bases at V and 3 bases at J, with 18 bases in the middle. The germline gives CDR1 DFQATT, CDR2 SNEGSKA (reference sequence). The CDR3 coding sequence is TGCAGTGCTCTGGATCAGGGGAGAGATACAGATACGCAGTATTTT. Its protein is CSALDQGRDTDTQYF.

The CDR3 nucleotides read TGTGCCAGCAGCTTAGAGTGGGCACCCTACGAGCAGTACTTC. Translated: CASSLEWAPYEQYF. The V gene is TRBV7-9, the J gene TRBJ2-7; D is unresolved. Per germline, CDR1 SEHNR and CDR2 FQNEAQ (reference sequence). This CDR3 comprises 14 residues. V was clipped by 1 base and J by 2 bases, with 9 bases between them.

A few counts support this clonotype. The V call is TRBV20-1, the J call TRBJ1-2; no definite D call. This CDR3 comprises 13 residues. V lost 1 base to trimming and J lost 1 base, with 7 bases between them. Germline V gene sequence: CDR1 DFQATT, CDR2 SNEGSKA (reference sequence). CDR3 loop: CSARGRNNYGYTF. CDR3 bases: TGCAGTGCTAGAGGACGGAATAACTATGGCTACACCTTC.

The gene calls are TRBV28 and TRBJ2-3; 9 nucleotides match TRBD2. V shed 2 bases, J shed 1 base, and the junction held 7 bases outside the gene matches. Per the germline V gene, CDR1 is MDHEN and CDR2 is SYDVKM. The CDR3 totals 17 residues. The CDR3 DNA reads as TGTGCCAGCAGTTTAGCCTCTAGCGGGGCCGGCACAGATACGCAGTATTTT. Its translation is CASSLASSGAGTDTQYF.

This clonotype was seen a few times. The chain joins TRBV29-1 to TRBJ2-3, with 10 bases fitting TRBD2. V lost 2 bases to trimming and J lost 9 bases; unmatched junction nucleotides: 11. The CDR3 loop spans 15 amino acids. From germline, CDR1 is SQVTM and CDR2 ANQGSEA. CDR3 bases: TGCAGCGTTGAACGGTTAGCGGGGGGACTATGCACGCAGTATTTT. It specifies CSVERLAGGLCTQYF.

This clonotype was counted a few times. V and J are TRBV4-3 and TRBJ2-1; D uncertain. Trimming took off 1 base at V and 3 bases at J, with 10 bases between the two ends. Germline CDR1 reads LGHNA; CDR2 reads YSLEER. The CDR3 sequence is 15 residues long. In DNA, the CDR3 is TGCGCCAGCAGCCAAGCTACTATCAGCTACAATGAGCAGTTCTTC. Its protein is CASSQATISYNEQFF.

The gene calls are TRBV20-1 and TRBJ1-4; D may be TRBD1 (5 bases). The germline CDR1 and CDR2 sequences are DFQATT and SNEGSKA (reference sequence). The CDR3 sequence is 15 residues long. Trimming removed 0 bases at V and 6 bases at J, with 14 bases between. The CDR3 is CSAREASGDYEKLFF. The DNA of the CDR3 is TGCAGTGCTAGAGAAGCTTCGGGGGACTATGAAAAACTGTTTTTT.